This T cell receptor (beta chain) was obtained from a study of blood T cells in healthy people across ages. Overall study findings and caveats: The study found more naive CD4+ cells and higher diversity in long-lived than aged donors.

The use of a sample-barcoded 5' primer and a J-beta primer mix characterized a second PCR of roughly 6 to 11 cycles. TCRdb re-derived calls from the 5' RACE reads in MiXCR, one entry per CDR3 protein. The sample yields around 2 million distinct CDR3 sequences, roughly 43% seen once. The CDR3 sequence is 16 residues long. Deletions cut 1 base from V and 2 bases from J, with 15 bases between. Germline loops: CDR1 MNHEY, CDR2 SMNVEV (reference sequence). To note about this clonotype: As yet, its antigen is unknown.

The receptor was isolated from a human donor in good health. Sequenced: blood. The chain employs TRBV27 and TRBJ2-7, with D tentatively TRBD2 (5 bases). CDR3: CASSLLPSLVPYEQYF. CDR3 bases: TGTGCCAGCAGTTTATTACCTAGCTTGGTCCCCTACGAGCAGTACTTC.